This T cell receptor beta chain was profiled in a study of blood T cells in healthy people across ages. Sample-barcoded 5' priming and a J-beta primer mix drove a second PCR of roughly 7 to 11 cycles. MiXCR was run by TCRdb on the 5' RACE reads, yielding one entry per CDR3 protein. The data hold some 710,000 distinct CDR3 sequences, with about 24% observed a single time. CDR1 and CDR2 (germline): DFQATT, SNEGSKA (reference sequence). V lost 2 bases and J lost 1, with 14 bases in between. This CDR3 region has 15 residues. This clonotype was recorded a few times. This chain uses TRBV20-1 with TRBJ1-1, with D perhaps matching TRBD1 (6 bases). The clonotype originates from a man aged 70-80 years in good health. The sequenced sample was blood. The CDR3 DNA reads as TGCAGTGCTAGACTACGAACAGGGAGGAACACTGAAGCTTTCTTT. It yields the protein CSARLRTGRNTEAFF.